These 18 T cell receptor beta chains were all obtained from the same sample, sequenced in a study of OX40 agonist ivuxolimab in advanced cancers. This table comes from immunoSEQ multiplex PCR, and its TCRdb copy is limited to in-frame clones, with some not included. Of fewer than 15,000 clones in the sample, 75% to 90% were seen once. Source: CD4+ or CD8+ T cells sorted from blood, taken in a trial of the OX40 agonist ivuxolimab. These receptors were taken from an adult with an advanced solid tumor such as melanoma, head and neck, liver or kidney cancer.

This chain links TRBV29-1 with TRBJ2-1, with D possibly TRBD1 on 6 matching bases. The CDR3 loop spans 14 amino acids. V was pared by 8 bases and J by 7 bases, with 21 bases between. Germline V gives CDR1 SQVTM, CDR2 ANQGSEA. CDR3 sequence reads: CSSRRAGARNEQFF. The DNA for the CDR3 is TGCAGCTCCCGAAGGGCAGGGGCGAGAAATGAGCAGTTCTTC.

The chain couples TRBV28 to TRBJ2-7; possibly TRBD2 for D (5 bases). V was clipped by 4 bases and J by 6 bases, with 13 bases between them. This CDR3 comprises 13 residues. Germline CDR1 and CDR2: MDHEN and SYDVKM. CDR3 loop: CASSSTAAGEQYF. The CDR3 nucleotides read TGTGCCAGCAGTTCGACTGCGGCGGGCGAGCAGTACTTC.

V gene TRBV27 combines with J gene TRBJ1-2; D is unclear. Germline V gives CDR1 MNHEY, CDR2 SMNVEV (reference sequence). There are 15 residues in the CDR3. V lost 8 bases and J 4 bases, leaving 20 bases between the germline ends. In DNA, the CDR3 is TGTGCCAGCGCATATTTGAGGGAGTTGGGCTATGGCTACACCTTC. Its translation is CASAYLRELGYGYTF.

The chain is built from TRBV7-9 and TRBJ2-7; TRBD2 agrees at 12 bases. The CDR3 has 17 residues. The V gene end was trimmed by 5 bases and the J gene end by 0 bases; junction bases not matched to a gene: 8. Germline loops: CDR1 SEHNR, CDR2 FQNEAQ (reference sequence). In DNA, the CDR3 is TGTGCCAGCAGCCGACGACTAGCGGGAGACATCTCCTACGAGCAGTACTTC. Its translation: CASSRRLAGDISYEQYF.

This clone occurred a few times. The chain carries TRBV5-6 and TRBJ2-1; D is undetermined. The CDR3 is 12 residues long. Looked up from germline, CDR1 is SGHDT and CDR2 is YYEEEE. V was cut by 2 bases and J by 7 bases, with 7 bases left in between. CDR3 coding DNA: TGTGCCAGCAGCTTCGTCGGGAATGAGCAGTTCTTC. Protein product: CASSFVGNEQFF.

This chain links TRBV5-6 with TRBJ1-2; D not certain. The CDR3 has 13 amino acids. Germline V gene data show CDR1 as SGHDT and CDR2 as YYEEEE. The V end was cut by 0 bases, the J end by 5 bases, with 8 bases between. CDR3 loop: CASSLGPAYGYTF. CDR3 nucleotide sequence: TGTGCCAGCAGCTTGGGGCCCGCGTATGGCTACACCTTC.

V is TRBV28 and J is TRBJ2-7, with a tentative D call TRBD1 (6 bases). Germline CDR1 and CDR2: MDHEN and SYDVKM. Deletions cut 3 bases from V and 0 bases from J, with 15 bases between. The CDR3 length is 16 residues. The CDR3 sequence is CASSLVSDSNSYEQYF. The DNA for the CDR3 is TGTGCCAGCAGTTTGGTCTCGGACAGCAACTCCTACGAGCAGTACTTC. Full variable domain (missing parts from reference TRBV28 and TRBJ2-7): DVKVTQSSRYLVKRTGEKVFLECVQDMDHENMFWYRQDPGLGLRLIYFSYDVKMKEKGDIPEGYSVSREKKERFSLILESASTNQTSMYLCASSLVSDSNSYEQYFGPGTRLTVT.

CDR3 loop: CASSVETAMNTEAFF. The CDR3 DNA follows: TGTGCCAGCAGCGTAGAAACAGCAATGAACACTGAAGCTTTCTTT. This chain joins TRBV9 and TRBJ1-1; D call uncertain. Germline CDR1 is SGDLS and CDR2 is YYNGEE. Trimming removed 0 bases from V and 0 bases from J, with 9 bases in between. This CDR3 has 15 residues.

The chain employs TRBV19 and TRBJ2-7; D is perhaps TRBD1 (6 bases). Germline V gives CDR1 LNHDA, CDR2 SQIVND (reference sequence). This CDR3 has 16 residues. With 3 bases removed from V and 7 bases from J, the gap between germline ends came to 22 bases. As DNA, the CDR3 is TGTGCCAGTAGTATCAGGGGTGGCCCTACAGCAAGGGAGCAGTACTTC. Amino acids: CASSIRGGPTAREQYF.

This chain joins TRBV10-1 and TRBJ2-5; 12 bases map to TRBD2. The ends lost 2 bases at V and 2 bases at J; junction bases unmatched: 3. The CDR3 runs to 16 residues. From germline, CDR1 is WNHNN and CDR2 SYGVQD (reference sequence). The CDR3 reads CASSEGLAGGQETQYF. Here the CDR3 DNA reads TGCGCCAGCAGTGAGGGGCTAGCGGGAGGGCAAGAGACCCAGTACTTC.

This clone was detected only once. The rearrangement links TRBV11-2 to TRBJ1-1, with D perhaps matching TRBD1 (6 bases). Germline V gene sequence: CDR1 SGHAT, CDR2 FQNNGV. The CDR3 length is 12 residues. V dropped 5 bases and J dropped 8 bases, with 12 bases sitting between them. Here the CDR3 DNA reads TGTGCCAGCAGCGGAGGGGGGCGAGAAGCTTTCTTT. Encoded protein: CASSGGGREAFF.

The V gene is TRBV29-1, the J gene TRBJ2-2; unclear D gene. This CDR3 region has 17 residues. V dropped 1 base and J dropped 1 base, with 16 bases sitting between them. Per the germline V gene, CDR1 is SQVTM and CDR2 is ANQGSEA. The chain's CDR3 is CSVEVLKVGLNTGELFF. The CDR3 bases are TGCAGCGTTGAAGTTTTAAAAGTGGGTTTGAACACCGGGGAGCTGTTTTTT.

The genes are TRBV7-9 and TRBJ2-1; D is possibly TRBD2 (5 bases). Germline V gene sequence: CDR1 SEHNR, CDR2 FQNEAQ (reference sequence). CDR3 size: 13 residues. V shed 1 base and J shed 5 bases, with 6 bases lying between them. CDR3: CASSLDGDNEQFF. The CDR3 coding sequence is TGTGCCAGCAGCTTAGACGGGGACAATGAGCAGTTCTTC. The full variable domain, its missing parts supplied by reference TRBV7-9 and TRBJ2-1, is DTGVSQNPRHKITKRGQNVTFRCDPISEHNRLYWYRQTLGQGPEFLTYFQNEAQLEKSRLLSDRFSAERPKGSFSTLEIQRTEQGDSAMYLCASSLDGDNEQFFGPGTRLTVL.

This clone was observed a single time. The chain has TRBV2 and TRBJ1-5, with 9 bases that match TRBD1. The CDR3 loop spans 15 amino acids. J lost 0 bases, V lost 6 bases, and 3 bases had no gene match. CDR1 is SNHLY and CDR2 is FYNNEI in the germline V gene. CDR3 sequence: CASRGQGNSNQPQHF. The CDR3 DNA sequence: TGTGCCAGCAGGGGACAGGGAAATAGCAATCAGCCCCAGCATTTT.

The V call is TRBV28, the J call TRBJ2-1; 7 nucleotides match TRBD1. The V gene's germline CDR1 is MDHEN and CDR2 SYDVKM. J was trimmed by 1 base and V by 6 bases; bases with no gene match: 3. The CDR3 totals 14 residues. The CDR3 sequence: CASRGDSSYNEQFF. In DNA form, the CDR3 reads TGTGCCAGCAGGGGGGACAGTTCCTACAATGAGCAGTTCTTC.

This clone has just a few counts. CDR3 protein: CASSYGREAIQYF. In DNA form, the CDR3 reads TGTGCCAGCAGTTACGGCAGGGAGGCTATTCAGTACTTC. V and J are TRBV6-5 and TRBJ2-4; D may be TRBD2 (6 bases). Germline loops: CDR1 MNHEY, CDR2 SVGAGI. The CDR3 contains 13 residues. V was pared by 2 bases and J by 10 bases, with 12 bases between.

The J gene is TRBJ1-1, the V gene TRBV5-8, with D possibly matching TRBD1 (5 bases). This CDR3 has 15 residues. Trimming stripped 5 bases from V and 4 bases from J, with 18 bases between. CDR1 is SGHTS and CDR2 is YDEGEE in the germline V gene. CDR3 in DNA: TGTGCCAGCAGGCCGATCGGGGGAGAAGGCACTGAAGCTTTCTTT. Protein: CASRPIGGEGTEAFF.

This chain joins TRBV27 and TRBJ2-1; no clear D gene. The CDR3 is 12 amino acids. The germline gives CDR1 MNHEY, CDR2 SMNVEV (reference sequence). Trimming took off 2 bases at V and 6 bases at J, with 5 bases between the two ends. CDR3 sequence: CASSLIGNEQFF. For the CDR3, the DNA is TGTGCCAGCAGTTTAATAGGCAATGAGCAGTTCTTC.